The 26 T cell receptor beta chains below come from one sample, sequenced in a study of blood T cell repertoires in COVID-19. Sequencing was performed with immunoSEQ multiplex PCR; in TCRdb, only in-frame clones are kept and a portion is missing. The table has roughly 360,000 clones, approximately 88% seen once; the top ten hold over 0.9%. Sample: PBMCs or T cells enriched from blood (not recorded which). The receptors stem from a young woman with acute COVID-19.

This sequence joins TRBV10-3 and TRBJ2-2; perhaps TRBD2 as D (6 bases). V was shortened by 8 bases and J by 0 bases, with 10 bases between the two germline ends. Germline CDR1 and CDR2: ENHRY and SYGVKD. CDR3 length equals 14 residues. The CDR3 DNA sequence: TGTGCCATCCGGACTACGACGAACACCGGGGAGCTGTTTTTT. It translates to CAIRTTTNTGELFF.

This clone has more than one count but fewer than ten. The genes are TRBV4-1 and TRBJ1-3; D perhaps matches TRBD1 (5 bases). The CDR3 is 16 amino acids. CDR1 is MGHRA and CDR2 is YSYEKL in the germline V gene. V was trimmed by 0 bases and J by 0 bases, leaving 9 bases between them. The CDR3 DNA reads TGCGCCAGCAGCCAAGATCAGGGTAGCTCTGGAAACACCATATATTTT. It specifies CASSQDQGSSGNTIYF.

CDR3 nucleotides: TGCAGCGTAACTAGCGGGGGGCAAAAAGGAGGCACAGATACGCAGTATTTT. This translates into CSVTSGGQKGGTDTQYF. The chain couples TRBV29-1 to TRBJ2-3; 12 nucleotides agree with TRBD2. V lost 6 bases, J lost 1 base, and 11 bases stayed unmatched. The CDR3 has 17 residues. The V gene's germline CDR1 is SQVTM and CDR2 ANQGSEA.

The chain combines TRBV20-1 with TRBJ1-4; the D gene is possibly TRBD1 (6 bases). V dropped 3 bases and J dropped 5 bases, with 13 bases sitting between them. Looked up from germline, CDR1 is DFQATT and CDR2 is SNEGSKA (reference sequence). CDR3 length: 14 residues. The CDR3 protein is CSASQTGGNEKLFF. In nucleotides, the CDR3 is TGCAGTGCTAGTCAGACAGGTGGGAATGAAAAACTGTTTTTT.

This chain links TRBV18 with TRBJ2-5; D is uncertain. CDR3 length: 12 amino acids. In germline, CDR1 is KGHSH, CDR2 LQKENI. V was shortened by 2 bases and J by 5 bases, with 6 bases between the two germline ends. DNA for the CDR3: TGTGCCAGCTCACCAAGCGCTGAGACCCAGTACTTC. It specifies CASSPSAETQYF.

The V and J genes are TRBV5-6 and TRBJ1-4; the D gene is possibly TRBD1 (5 bases). With 0 bases removed from V and 8 bases from J, the gap between germline ends came to 14 bases. This CDR3 is 15 amino acids long. The germline gives CDR1 SGHDT, CDR2 YYEEEE. For the CDR3, the DNA is TGTGCCAGCAGCTTGGCAGCCAGGGAAGGGGAAAAACTGTTTTTT. Translating it yields CASSLAAREGEKLFF.

This clone was seen once. The V gene is TRBV30, the J gene TRBJ2-7; no definite D call. CDR1 and CDR2 (germline): GTSNPN, SVGIG (reference sequence). V lost 3 bases, J lost 5 bases, and 14 bases lay in between. CDR3 length equals 13 residues. CDR3 DNA sequence: TGTGCCTGGAGCGGAAGACGGGTCGACGAGCAGTACTTC. The encoded protein is CAWSGRRVDEQYF.

The rearrangement uses TRBV6-5 and TRBJ1-1, with unresolved D. Per germline, CDR1 MNHEY and CDR2 SVGAGI. CDR3 length: 13 residues. V was shortened by 6 bases and J by 11 bases, with 19 bases between the two germline ends. The CDR3 region is CASSSSLGTLAFF. CDR3 DNA sequence: TGTGCCAGCAGCTCAAGTTTGGGCACACTGGCTTTCTTT.

The genes are TRBV7-3 and TRBJ2-2; D is possibly TRBD1 (6 bases). CDR1 is SGHTA, CDR2 FQGTGA, per germline. This CDR3 has 16 residues. Trimming took off 2 bases at V and 6 bases at J, with 16 bases between the two ends. DNA for the CDR3: TGTGCCAGCAGCTTAGGGTTGGGACACTTGGCCGGGGAGCTGTTTTTT. Protein product: CASSLGLGHLAGELFF.

The rearrangement uses TRBV25-1 and TRBJ2-7; TRBD1 might be the D (6 bases). The CDR3 is made up of 13 amino acids. Germline lookup yields CDR1 MGHDK and CDR2 SYGVNS. The ends were cut back, 6 bases at V and 6 bases at J, with 15 bases in the middle. This CDR3 reads CASSVQGFGEQYF. DNA for the CDR3: TGTGCCAGCAGCGTACAGGGTTTCGGCGAGCAGTACTTC.

V is TRBV28 and J is TRBJ1-2, with a weak D call TRBD1 (6 bases). Trimming stripped 5 bases from V and 7 bases from J, with 14 bases between. Germline lookup yields CDR1 MDHEN and CDR2 SYDVKM. CDR3 length: 13 residues. Here the CDR3 reads CASSPQGRGGYTF. CDR3 bases: TGTGCCAGCAGTCCTCAGGGGCGAGGTGGCTACACCTTC.

The V call is TRBV27, the J call TRBJ2-1, with D perhaps TRBD2 (5 bases). The germline CDR1 and CDR2 sequences are MNHEY and SMNVEV (reference sequence). This CDR3 has 13 residues. Trimming pared 2 bases from V and 5 bases from J, leaving 7 bases between. DNA of the CDR3: TGTGCCAGCAGTTTAGCGGAGGACAATGAGCAGTTCTTC. Encoded protein: CASSLAEDNEQFF.

The chain combines TRBV5-6 with TRBJ2-1; a possible D gene is TRBD2 (5 bases). Germline CDR1 is SGHDT and CDR2 is YYEEEE. This CDR3 contains 12 residues. Trimming shortened V by 3 bases and J by 16 bases, and 17 bases separated the two germline ends. DNA for the CDR3: TGTGCCAGCAGCTCCGCTCCGGGGTCAAAATTCTTC. Translating it yields CASSSAPGSKFF. Full variable domain (rest looked up from reference TRBV5-6 and TRBJ2-1): DAGVTQSPTHLIKTRGQQVTLRCSPKSGHDTVSWYQQALGQGPQFIFQYYEEEERQRGNFPDRFSGHQFPNYSSELNVNALLLGDSALYLCASSSAPGSKFFGPGTRLTVL.

V and J are TRBV19 and TRBJ1-1; D call uncertain. This CDR3 spans 12 amino acids. From germline, CDR1 is LNHDA and CDR2 SQIVND (reference sequence). V was cut by 8 bases and J by 7 bases, with 14 bases left in between. The CDR3 region is CASGVRRYEAFF. DNA for the CDR3: TGTGCCAGTGGGGTCAGGAGGTATGAAGCTTTCTTT.

This clone was observed a single time. The CDR3 region is CASLASGTDTQYF. As DNA, the CDR3 is TGTGCCAGCCTGGCTAGCGGCACAGATACGCAGTATTTT. The J gene is TRBJ2-3, the V gene TRBV12-3 or TRBV12-4; the D gene is possibly TRBD2 (6 bases). The CDR3 is 13 residues long. Trimming shortened V by 8 bases and J by 1 base, and 10 bases separated the two germline ends.

This chain connects TRBV27 to TRBJ1-5, with TRBD1 matching 7 bases. CDR1 is MNHEY, CDR2 SMNVEV, per germline (reference sequence). The CDR3 consists of 15 residues. Trimming at V came to 6 bases and at J to 0 bases, leaving 5 bases not matched to a gene. The CDR3 here is CASRTGLYSNQPQHF. In DNA, the CDR3 is TGTGCCAGCAGGACAGGGCTTTATAGCAATCAGCCCCAGCATTTT.

The chain combines TRBV24-1 with TRBJ1-2; maybe TRBD1 (6 bases). V lost 3 bases to trimming and J lost 2 bases, with 15 bases between them. Germline-derived CDR1 and CDR2 are KGHDR and SFDVKD. The CDR3 length is 16 residues. The CDR3 DNA sequence: TGTGCCACCAGTGATCCACGCAGGGGCGAGAACTATGGCTACACCTTC. This sequence encodes CATSDPRRGENYGYTF.

V is TRBV3-1 (or the pseudogene TRBV3-2) and J is TRBJ2-2, with D possibly being TRBD1 (6 bases). V was shortened by 0 bases and J by 9 bases, with 17 bases between the two germline ends. The germline CDR1 and CDR2 sequences are LGHDT and YNNKEL (reference sequence). The CDR3 runs 16 residues. This CDR3 is CASSQEGQTGARELFF. In nucleotides, the CDR3 is TGTGCCAGCAGCCAAGAGGGCCAGACAGGAGCCAGGGAGCTGTTTTTT.

The chain couples TRBV18 to TRBJ1-3, with TRBD1 matching over 7 bases. This CDR3 region has 16 residues. Unmatched junction bases numbered 7, after V lost 1 base and J lost 4 bases. Germline V lookup: CDR1 KGHSH, CDR2 LQKENI. The CDR3 here is CASSPQRRDSGNTIYF. As DNA, the CDR3 is TGTGCCAGCTCACCACAGAGAAGGGACAGCGGAAACACCATATATTTT.

This clone was seen only once. The rearrangement links TRBV4-1 to TRBJ2-7; 9 bases map to TRBD1. CDR1 and CDR2 (germline): MGHRA, YSYEKL. V lost 4 bases and J lost 4; bases outside the gene matches: 5. CDR3 size: 14 residues. The CDR3 loop reads CASSPATGGYEQYF. The CDR3 DNA reads as TGCGCCAGCAGCCCGGCGACAGGGGGTTACGAGCAGTACTTC.

V is TRBV24-1 and J is TRBJ2-4, with 9 positions matching TRBD2. V was pared by 6 bases and J by 1 base, with 9 bases of the junction left unmatched. The CDR3 runs 17 residues. Germline V gene data show CDR1 as KGHDR and CDR2 as SFDVKD. This chain's CDR3 is CATSPAGGAGAKNIQYF. CDR3 DNA sequence: TGTGCCACCAGTCCCGCGGGGGGGGCGGGGGCCAAAAACATTCAGTACTTC.

This clone has a single count. The sample carries other DNA sequences with the same CDR3. This sequence joins TRBV7-3 and TRBJ2-2, with 7 nucleotides matching TRBD1. The CDR3 is made up of 16 amino acids. CDR1 and CDR2 from the germline V gene are SGHTA and FQGTGA. V gave up 0 bases and J gave up 0 bases; unmatched junction bases: 1. CDR3 loop: CASSLTGGANTGELFF. CDR3 DNA sequence: TGTGCCAGCAGCTTAACAGGGGGCGCGAACACCGGGGAGCTGTTTTTT.

The V and J genes are TRBV5-8 and TRBJ2-7, with TRBD1 identical over 7 bases. J was trimmed by 0 bases and V by 4 bases; bases with no gene match: 13. Germline V lookup: CDR1 SGHTS, CDR2 YDEGEE. The CDR3 consists of 17 residues. CDR3 coding DNA: TGTGCCAGCAGCGACAGGATTGGGACAGAGAGCTCCTACGAGCAGTACTTC. Amino acids: CASSDRIGTESSYEQYF.

The V call is TRBV5-1, the J call TRBJ2-7, with D perhaps TRBD2 (6 bases). CDR1 is SGHRS, CDR2 YFSETQ, per germline. The CDR3 totals 15 residues. V lost 5 bases, J lost 1 base, and 16 bases lay in between. In nucleotides, the CDR3 is TGCGCCAGCAGGCGGGCCCGGGACTCTTCCTACGAGCAGTACTTC. Its translation is CASRRARDSSYEQYF. The full variable domain, rest sourced from reference TRBV5-1 and TRBJ2-7, is KAGVTQTPRYLIKTRGQQVTLSCSPISGHRSVSWYQQTPGQGLQFLFEYFSETQRNKGNFPGRFSGRQFSNSRSEMNVSTLELGDSALYLCASRRARDSSYEQYFGPGTRLTVT.

This chain uses TRBV30 with TRBJ2-7; 10 nucleotides match TRBD2. The CDR3 length is 15 residues. The germline CDR1 and CDR2 sequences are GTSNPN and SVGIG (reference sequence). After removal of 4 bases from V and 4 bases from J, the junction contained 10 bases not matched to a gene. CDR3 nucleotide sequence: TGTGCCTGGATCCCCGGCGAGCGGGGGGGGTACGAGCAGTACTTC. Translated, it gives CAWIPGERGGYEQYF. Together with reference TRBV30 and TRBJ2-7, the CDR3 gives the full variable domain: SQTIHQWPATLVQPVGSPLSLECTVEGTSNPNLYWYRQAAGRGLQLLFYSVGIGQISSEVPQNLSASRPQDRQFILSSKKLLLSDSGFYLCAWIPGERGGYEQYFGPGTRLTVT.

The genes are TRBV18 and TRBJ1-6; 10 nucleotides align to TRBD1. Germline V gives CDR1 KGHSH, CDR2 LQKENI. Trimming cost V 6 bases and J 7 bases; bases outside gene matches: 9. The CDR3 spans 16 residues. CDR3: CASSLGQGGINSPLHF. The CDR3 DNA reads as TGTGCCAGCTCGTTAGGACAGGGGGGAATCAATTCACCCCTCCACTTT.